This T cell receptor (beta chain) was documented in a study of blood T cell repertoires in COVID-19. Whole-study context: The cDNA or gDNA used as material had been derived from T cells, B-cell-depleted T cells, or PBMCs.

How the authors handled the data: From reference gene primer amplification, estimates of nucleated cell counts were derived. Sequencing was performed with immunoSEQ multiplex PCR; in TCRdb, only in-frame clones are kept and a portion is missing. V and J calls and clone size are as listed in that table; D and trimming were resolved from the DNA. The table lists over 110,000 clones, about 80% of them singletons. Enrolled through a virtual design, the participants were between 18 and 89 years of age and came from about two dozen US areas. This CDR3 comprises 15 residues. Germline V gene sequence: CDR1 SGDLS, CDR2 YYNGEE. V was pared by 5 bases and J by 6 bases, with 9 bases of the junction left unmatched.

The source is a man aged 50 or older in a cohort exposed to, infected with or recovered from COVID-19 (not recorded which). This sequence joins TRBV9 and TRBJ2-2, with TRBD1 identical over 8 bases. Sequences were obtained from PBMCs or T cells enriched from blood (not recorded which). For the CDR3, the DNA is TGTGCCAGCAGTAATGGACAGGGAATCTCCGGGGAGCTGTTTTTT. Protein: CASSNGQGISGELFF.